The TCR beta chain under discussion was sequenced for a study of type 1 regulatory T cells. Study background: T-allo10 is a Tr1-enriched, alloantigen-specific CD4 T cell product made in vitro.

CDR3 length equals 16 residues. In germline, CDR1 is SGHKS, CDR2 YYEKEE (reference sequence). Study results and limitations: Tr1 cells had a more restricted TCR repertoire than non-Tr1 cells.

This clonotype was found a few times. What it recognizes is unknown. The germline gene is not matched at one end of the junction; a read error may be the cause. TCRdb passed the reads through MiXCR, listing each CDR3 protein once. The sample records 63,000 or so distinct CDR3 sequences, roughly 50% being singletons. The V and J genes are TRBV5-5 and TRBJ1-5; D unresolved. Sequencing input: cultured non-Tr1 T cells, either the whole culture or a sorted T cell fraction (not recorded which). This clonotype originated in a human donor in good health. The CDR3 bases are TGTGCCAGCAGTTTGGCGCCCCCCGCCCTCAATCAGCCCCAGCATTTT. Protein: CASSLAPPALNQPQHF.